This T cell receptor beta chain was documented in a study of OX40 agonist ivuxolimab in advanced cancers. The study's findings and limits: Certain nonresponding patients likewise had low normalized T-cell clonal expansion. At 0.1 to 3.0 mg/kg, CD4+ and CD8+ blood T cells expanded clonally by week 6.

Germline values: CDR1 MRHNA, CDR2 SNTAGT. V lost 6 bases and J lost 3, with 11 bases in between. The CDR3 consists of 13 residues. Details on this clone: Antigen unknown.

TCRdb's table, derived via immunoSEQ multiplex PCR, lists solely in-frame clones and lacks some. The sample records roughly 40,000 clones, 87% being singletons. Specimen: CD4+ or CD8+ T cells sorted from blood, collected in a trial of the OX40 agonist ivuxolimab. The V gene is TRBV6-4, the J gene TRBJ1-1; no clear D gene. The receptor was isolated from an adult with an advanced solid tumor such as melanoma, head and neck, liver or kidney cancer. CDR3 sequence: CASRDTEYTEAFF. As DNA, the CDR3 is TGTGCCAGCAGGGATACAGAGTACACTGAAGCTTTCTTT.